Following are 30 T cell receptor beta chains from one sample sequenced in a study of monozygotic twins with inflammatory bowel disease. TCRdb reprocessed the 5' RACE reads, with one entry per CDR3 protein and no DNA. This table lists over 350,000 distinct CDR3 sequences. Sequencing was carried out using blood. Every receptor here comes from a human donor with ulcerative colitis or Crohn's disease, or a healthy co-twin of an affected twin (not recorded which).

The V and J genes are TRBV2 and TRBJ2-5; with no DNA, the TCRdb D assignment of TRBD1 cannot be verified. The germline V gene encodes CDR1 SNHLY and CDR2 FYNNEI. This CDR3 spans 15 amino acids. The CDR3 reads CASNVLGQGQETQYF.

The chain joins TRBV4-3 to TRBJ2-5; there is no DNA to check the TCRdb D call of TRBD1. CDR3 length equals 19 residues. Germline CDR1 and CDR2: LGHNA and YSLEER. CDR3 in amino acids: CASSQDYRGGDPFQETQYF.

CDR3 sequence: CASTLREGPSYEQYF. This chain links TRBV4-1 with TRBJ2-7; the D call from TCRdb, TRBD2, cannot be confirmed without DNA. CDR1 is MGHRA and CDR2 is YSYEKL in the germline V gene. There are 15 residues in the CDR3.

The CDR3: CASSQDPSGGTGEQFF. The V call is TRBV4-1, the J call TRBJ2-1; TCRdb selects TRBD2, and the lack of DNA leaves this call unchecked. Looked up from germline, CDR1 is MGHRA and CDR2 is YSYEKL. The CDR3 extends over 16 amino acids.

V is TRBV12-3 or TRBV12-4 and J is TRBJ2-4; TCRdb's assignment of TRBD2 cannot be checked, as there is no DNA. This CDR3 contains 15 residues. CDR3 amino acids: CASSPAAVAKNIQYF.

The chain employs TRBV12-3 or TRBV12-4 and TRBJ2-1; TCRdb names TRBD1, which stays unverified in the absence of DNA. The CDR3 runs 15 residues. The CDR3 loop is CASSWGGVSYNEQFF.

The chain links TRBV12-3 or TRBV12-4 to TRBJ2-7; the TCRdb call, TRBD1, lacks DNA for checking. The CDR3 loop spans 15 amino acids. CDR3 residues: CASSNRDRGPYEQYF.

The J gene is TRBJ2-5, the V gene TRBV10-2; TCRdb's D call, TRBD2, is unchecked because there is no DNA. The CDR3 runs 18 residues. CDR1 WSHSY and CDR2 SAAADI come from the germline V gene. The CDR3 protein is CASSDRLAGGGSQETQYF.

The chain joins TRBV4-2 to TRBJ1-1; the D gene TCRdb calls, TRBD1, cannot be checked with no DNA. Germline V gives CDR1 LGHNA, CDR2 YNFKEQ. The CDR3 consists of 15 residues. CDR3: CASSQFVGTNTEAFF.

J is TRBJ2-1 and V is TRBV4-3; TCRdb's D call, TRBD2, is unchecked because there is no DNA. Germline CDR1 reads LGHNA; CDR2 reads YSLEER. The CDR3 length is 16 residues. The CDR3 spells CASSQAAGSSYNEQFF.

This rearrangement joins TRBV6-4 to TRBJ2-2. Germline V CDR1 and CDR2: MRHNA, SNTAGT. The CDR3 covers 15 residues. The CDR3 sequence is CASSTATTNTGELFF.

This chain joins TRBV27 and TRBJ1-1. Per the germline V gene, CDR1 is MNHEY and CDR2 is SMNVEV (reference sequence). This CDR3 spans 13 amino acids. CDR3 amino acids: CASSFTGPTEAFF.

The CDR3 loop is CASARAGGTYEQYF. The rearrangement joins TRBV19 to TRBJ2-7; TCRdb's D call of TRBD1 is untestable without DNA. Germline V gives CDR1 LNHDA, CDR2 SQIVND (reference sequence). This CDR3 spans 14 amino acids. The complete variable domain, with remaining parts taken from reference TRBV19 and TRBJ2-7, reads DGGITQSPKYLFRKEGQNVTLSCEQNLNHDAMYWYRQDPGQGLRLIYYSQIVNDFQKGDIAEGYSVSREKKESFPLTVTSAQKNPTAFYLCASARAGGTYEQYFGPGTRLTVT.

This CDR3 reads CASSLEWGRETQYF. The chain is built from TRBV5-1 and TRBJ2-5. This CDR3 has 14 amino acids. The germline gives CDR1 SGHRS, CDR2 YFSETQ.

The CDR3 loop reads CSAQWGQHYKQYF. This rearrangement joins TRBV29-1 to TRBJ2-7; the D call of TRBD1 rests on TCRdb alone, since no DNA is present to check it. This CDR3 is 13 amino acids long. The V gene's germline CDR1 is SQVTM and CDR2 ANQGSEA.

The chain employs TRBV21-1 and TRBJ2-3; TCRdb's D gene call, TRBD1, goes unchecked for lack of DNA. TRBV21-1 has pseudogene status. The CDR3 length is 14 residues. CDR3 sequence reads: CASSSGTSTDTQYF.

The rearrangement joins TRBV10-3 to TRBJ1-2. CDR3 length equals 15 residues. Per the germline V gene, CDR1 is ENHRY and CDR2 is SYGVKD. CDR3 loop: CAISESGGGVYGYTF.

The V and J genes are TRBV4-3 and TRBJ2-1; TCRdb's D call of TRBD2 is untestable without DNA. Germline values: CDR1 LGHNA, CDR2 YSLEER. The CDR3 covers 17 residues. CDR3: CASSHRHPSGAGNEQFF.

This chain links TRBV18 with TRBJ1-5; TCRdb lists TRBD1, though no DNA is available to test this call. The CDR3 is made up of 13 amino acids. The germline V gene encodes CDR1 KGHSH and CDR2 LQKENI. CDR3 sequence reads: CASSDRYNQPQHF.

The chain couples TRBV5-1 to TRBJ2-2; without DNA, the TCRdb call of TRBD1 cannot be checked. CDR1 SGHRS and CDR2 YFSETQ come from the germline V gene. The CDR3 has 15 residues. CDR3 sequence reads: CASSLDRGLTGELFF.

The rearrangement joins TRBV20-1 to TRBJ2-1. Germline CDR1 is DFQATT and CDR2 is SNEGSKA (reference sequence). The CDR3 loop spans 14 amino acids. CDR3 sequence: CSAREGSSYNEQFF.

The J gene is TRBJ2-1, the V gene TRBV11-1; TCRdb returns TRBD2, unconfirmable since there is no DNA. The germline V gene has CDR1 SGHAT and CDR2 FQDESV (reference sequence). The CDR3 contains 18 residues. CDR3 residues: CASSSPHESGASYNEQFF.

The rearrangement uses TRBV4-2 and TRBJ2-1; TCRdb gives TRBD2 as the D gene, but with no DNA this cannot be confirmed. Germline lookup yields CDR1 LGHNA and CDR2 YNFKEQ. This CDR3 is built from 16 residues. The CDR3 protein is CASSPGISGYLNEQFF.

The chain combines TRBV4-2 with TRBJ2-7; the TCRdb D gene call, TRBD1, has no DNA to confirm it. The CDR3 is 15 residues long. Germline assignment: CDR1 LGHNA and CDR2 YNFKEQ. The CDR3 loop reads CASSQGQGGAYEQYF.

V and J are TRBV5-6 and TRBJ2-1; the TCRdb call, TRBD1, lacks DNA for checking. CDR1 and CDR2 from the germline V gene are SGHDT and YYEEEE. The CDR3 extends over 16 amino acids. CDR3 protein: CASSLVEGGPIGEQFF. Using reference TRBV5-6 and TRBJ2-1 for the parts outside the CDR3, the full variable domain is DAGVTQSPTHLIKTRGQQVTLRCSPKSGHDTVSWYQQALGQGPQFIFQYYEEEERQRGNFPDRFSGHQFPNYSSELNVNALLLGDSALYLCASSLVEGGPIGEQFFGPGTRLTVL.

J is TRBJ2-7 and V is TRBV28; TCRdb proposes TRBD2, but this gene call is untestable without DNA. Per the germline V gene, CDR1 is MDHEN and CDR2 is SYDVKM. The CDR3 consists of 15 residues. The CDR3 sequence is CASSYGSPPGYEQYF.

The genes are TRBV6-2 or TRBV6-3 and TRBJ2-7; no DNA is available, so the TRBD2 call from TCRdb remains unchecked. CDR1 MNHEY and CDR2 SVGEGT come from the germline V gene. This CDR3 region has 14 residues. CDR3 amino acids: CASSYDYGTYEQYF.

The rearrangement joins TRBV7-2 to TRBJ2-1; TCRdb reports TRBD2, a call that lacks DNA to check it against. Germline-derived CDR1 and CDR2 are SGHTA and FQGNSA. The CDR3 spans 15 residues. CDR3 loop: CASSREGLAAGRQFF.

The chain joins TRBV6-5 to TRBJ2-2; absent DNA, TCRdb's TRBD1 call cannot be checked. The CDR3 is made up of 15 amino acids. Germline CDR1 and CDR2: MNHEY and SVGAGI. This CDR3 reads CASSYGQGGLGELFF.

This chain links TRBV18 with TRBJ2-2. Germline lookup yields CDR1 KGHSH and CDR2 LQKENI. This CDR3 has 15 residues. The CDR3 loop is CASSPPGGTFGELFF.